The 9 T cell receptor beta chains presented below share a single source sample, sequenced in a study of blood T cell repertoires in COVID-19 (TCRdb year 2020). Library construction relied on the immunoSEQ multiplex PCR assay. TCRdb obtained this table from immuneACCESS and retained in-frame rearrangements with V and J assigned. These tables miss some clones; where compared with another copy, unresolved V genes account for less than half of the shortfall, and the remainder is unexplained. This sample gives about 62,000 clones in total; around nine tenths of them show up just once. The ten top clones hold about 0.93% of the sample. The sequenced sample consisted of peripheral blood. Receptors originate from an older man with acute or convalescent COVID-19.

J is TRBJ2-7 and V is TRBV20-1; 9 bases are shared with TRBD1. Germline V gene data show CDR1 as DFQATT and CDR2 as SNEGSKA (reference sequence). The CDR3 sequence is 14 residues long. Trimming removed 3 bases from V and 4 bases from J; junction bases left unmatched: 7. CDR3 DNA: TGCAGTGCTAGTGGGACAGGGAGGAGGTACGAGCAGTACTTC. This gives the protein CSASGTGRRYEQYF.

The chain carries TRBV7-9 and TRBJ1-6; 9 bases fit TRBD1. The V and J ends lost 5 bases and 7 bases, in that order; junction bases with no gene match: 3. Looked up from germline, CDR1 is SEHNR and CDR2 is FQNEAQ (reference sequence). The CDR3 length is 14 residues. CDR3: CASSRQGGNSPLHF. CDR3 sequence (DNA): TGTGCCAGCAGCCGACAGGGGGGGAATTCACCCCTCCACTTT.

A few counts support this clone. V usage is TRBV5-4 and J usage is TRBJ2-2; 11 positions agree with TRBD1. The CDR3 loop spans 15 amino acids. Germline V gene data show CDR1 as SGHNT and CDR2 as YYREEE (reference sequence). The V segment lost 5 bases and the J segment 5 bases; nucleotides outside the gene matches: 5. DNA for the CDR3: TGTGCCAGCAGTCAGGACAGGGGGCAAACCGGGGAGCTGTTTTTT. Translated: CASSQDRGQTGELFF. Full variable domain (outside the CDR3, taken from reference TRBV5-4 and TRBJ2-2): ETGVTQSPTHLIKTRGQQVTLRCSSQSGHNTVSWYQQALGQGPQFIFQYYREEENGRGNFPPRFSGLQFPNYSSELNVNALELDDSALYLCASSQDRGQTGELFFGEGSRLTVL.

The chain's CDR3 is CASSSPGGRVNTIYF. In DNA form, the CDR3 reads TGTGCCAGCAGCAGCCCCGGGGGGCGCGTAAACACCATATATTTT. The chain uses TRBV28 and TRBJ1-3, with D perhaps matching TRBD1 (6 bases). This CDR3 spans 15 amino acids. CDR1 and CDR2 (germline): MDHEN, SYDVKM. Trimming left V 6 bases short and J 6 bases short, with 18 bases between.

The V gene is TRBV6-5, the J gene TRBJ2-5, with TRBD2 as a possible D gene (6 bases). Germline CDR1 and CDR2: MNHEY and SVGAGI. V lost 5 bases and J 5 bases, leaving 12 bases between the germline ends. The CDR3 has 13 residues. CDR3 sequence reads: CASSPEGWETQYF. The CDR3 DNA sequence: TGTGCCAGCAGTCCGGAGGGGTGGGAGACCCAGTACTTC.

The chain carries TRBV9 and TRBJ2-7, with D tentatively TRBD2 (5 bases). Germline V gene sequence: CDR1 SGDLS, CDR2 YYNGEE. Trimming took off 4 bases at V and 2 bases at J, with 13 bases between the two ends. The CDR3 spans 14 residues. The CDR3 reads CASSPSFGAYEQYF. The CDR3 DNA follows: TGTGCCAGCAGCCCGAGCTTCGGGGCCTACGAGCAGTACTTC.

This sequence joins TRBV3-1 (or the pseudogene TRBV3-2) and TRBJ2-1; 10 bases align to TRBD1. The junction had 3 bases not matched to a gene; V was cut back by 4 bases and J by 0 bases. The CDR3 totals 16 residues. Germline-derived CDR1 and CDR2 are LGHDT and YNNKEL (reference sequence). Written as DNA, the CDR3 is TGTGCCAGCAGCCCACGGACAGGGGGCTCCTACAATGAGCAGTTCTTC. It specifies CASSPRTGGSYNEQFF.

In this sample, this clone turned up once. The V gene is TRBV14, the J gene TRBJ1-1; 7 nucleotides match TRBD1. From germline, CDR1 is SGHDN and CDR2 FVKESK. V shed 6 bases and J 0 bases; nucleotides not matched to a gene: 10. This CDR3 region has 16 residues. CDR3 DNA: TGTGCCAGCAGTCAAAATCCGGGACAGATGAACACTGAAGCTTTCTTT. Its protein is CASSQNPGQMNTEAFF.

The V call is TRBV13, the J call TRBJ1-3; D ambiguous. CDR3 size: 13 residues. Germline assignment: CDR1 PRHDT and CDR2 FYEKMQ (reference sequence). Trimming shortened V by 3 bases and J by 4 bases, and 7 bases separated the two germline ends. The CDR3 region has the DNA TGTGCCAGCAGCTTCGGCGGCGGAAACACCATATATTTT. Amino acids: CASSFGGGNTIYF.